This T cell receptor beta chain was recorded in a study of blood T cell repertoires in COVID-19. Looking at the study overall: Sites in the United States, Italy and Spain provided acute and convalescent COVID-19 samples. PBMCs, B-cell-depleted T cells, or T cells were the source of the cDNA or gDNA that made up the material.

In the original processing: How many nucleated cells were present was estimated from reference gene primer amplification. The protocol was immunoSEQ multiplex PCR, while the TCRdb copy is restricted to in-frame clones and leaves out a portion. Clone size and the V and J calls come from that table; the DNA yielded D and trimming. Among 200,000 or so clones, around 80% were seen once, and the ten largest hold approximately 15%. Material: peripheral blood. The receptor's source is a man aged 30-40 years with active or convalescent COVID-19.

CDR3 in DNA: TGTGCCAGCAGCCTCCGGGACAGGGGGTTCTATGGCTACACCTTC. It specifies CASSLRDRGFYGYTF. The J gene is TRBJ1-2, the V gene TRBV7-2, with 11 bases fitting TRBD1. The germline V gene has CDR1 SGHTA and CDR2 FQGNSA. The J segment lost 4 bases and the V segment lost 5 bases, leaving 6 bases of the junction unmatched. The CDR3 extends over 15 amino acids.